The rows below give T cell receptor beta chains drawn from one sample of a study of blood T cell repertoires in COVID-19. This table comes from immunoSEQ multiplex PCR, and its TCRdb copy is limited to in-frame clones, with some not included. The data hold over 200,000 clones, with about nine tenths observed a single time. The sequencing sample was made of peripheral blood. All receptors come from a man in his fifties or sixties who had recovered from COVID-19. The CDR3 runs from the conserved cysteine through the conserved F or W. Each record gives: J gene, D gene, V gene, CDR3 DNA, CDR3 protein. A D gene is named only where the DNA matches it firmly.

J gene: TRBJ1-2
D gene: TRBD1
V gene: TRBV9
CDR3 DNA: TGTGCCAGCAGCTCCCAGGACAGGAATGGCTACACCTTC
CDR3 protein: CASSSQDRNGYTF

J gene: TRBJ1-4
D gene: TRBD1
V gene: TRBV20-1
CDR3 DNA: TGCAGTGCTAGTGGTCCGGGACAGGCGAATGAAAAACTGTTTTTT
CDR3 protein: CSASGPGQANEKLFF

J gene: TRBJ2-7
D gene: TRBD1
V gene: TRBV7-3
CDR3 DNA: TGTGCCAGCAGCTACGGACAGGCCTCCGAGCAGTACTTC
CDR3 protein: CASSYGQASEQYF

J gene: TRBJ2-1
D gene: TRBD1
V gene: TRBV5-1
CDR3 DNA: TGCGCCAGCAGCCTTGGTGGGACAGCGTACCAGGATGAGCAGTTCTTC
CDR3 protein: CASSLGGTAYQDEQFF

J gene: TRBJ1-5
D gene: TRBD1
V gene: TRBV7-8
CDR3 DNA: TGTGCCAGCAGCTTAGTCCCGGGACAGAACAATCAGCCCCAGCATTTT
CDR3 protein: CASSLVPGQNNQPQHF

J gene: TRBJ2-7
D gene: NA
V gene: TRBV5-6
CDR3 DNA: TGTGCCAGCAGCCCTCTTGAGGGATTGTACGAGCAGTACTTC
CDR3 protein: CASSPLEGLYEQYF

J gene: TRBJ1-5
D gene: TRBD1
V gene: TRBV2
CDR3 DNA: TGTGCCAGCAGTGTGGAGACAGGGGGCCGGCAGCCCCAGCATTTT
CDR3 protein: CASSVETGGRQPQHF

J gene: TRBJ2-7
D gene: TRBD2
V gene: TRBV18
CDR3 DNA: TGTGCCAGCTCCCCCTACGGGGGGGCGAGTCAGGACGAGCAGTACTTC
CDR3 protein: CASSPYGGASQDEQYF

J gene: TRBJ1-1
D gene: TRBD1
V gene: TRBV5-5
CDR3 DNA: TGTGCCAGCAGCGAACAGGGGCTGAACACTGAAGCTTTCTTT
CDR3 protein: CASSEQGLNTEAFF

J gene: TRBJ1-1
D gene: NA
V gene: TRBV5-1
CDR3 DNA: TGCGCCAGCAGCTCCTCCGGACTACGCGGCACTGAAGCTTTCTTT
CDR3 protein: CASSSSGLRGTEAFF